Following are 7 T cell receptor beta chains from one sample sequenced in a study of T cell changes during pregnancy in multiple sclerosis. Sequencing was performed with immunoSEQ multiplex PCR; in TCRdb, only in-frame clones are kept and a portion is missing. The profile shows roughly 51,000 clones, over 80% of them singletons. This material consisted of CD4+ T cells from peripheral blood mononuclear cells, taken after pregnancy. The source is a female donor in good health, enrolled as a control in a pregnancy study.

This clone showed up just once. This chain uses TRBV6-5 with TRBJ1-4; 7 bases align to TRBD1. With 0 bases clipped from V and 8 bases from J, the junction kept 3 bases outside the gene matches. Germline V gives CDR1 MNHEY, CDR2 SVGAGI. The CDR3 is 14 amino acids. The CDR3 region is CASSYSPGGEKLFF. The CDR3 DNA sequence: TGTGCCAGCAGTTACTCTCCAGGGGGGGAAAAACTGTTTTTT.

The chain employs TRBV9 and TRBJ2-1; 8 bases map to TRBD2. V dropped 0 bases and J dropped 7; count of bases not matched to a gene: 6. CDR1 is SGDLS and CDR2 is YYNGEE in the germline V gene. CDR3 length equals 15 residues. The CDR3 region is CASSVDGTRGNEQFF. The CDR3 bases are TGTGCCAGCAGCGTAGATGGGACTAGGGGGAATGAGCAGTTCTTC.

The chain combines TRBV29-1 with TRBJ1-2; TRBD1 matches 10 bases. Germline V gene sequence: CDR1 SQVTM, CDR2 ANQGSEA. The length of the CDR3 is 15 residues. V was clipped by 7 bases and J by 0 bases; unmatched bases: 8. The CDR3 nucleotides read TGCAGCGCGTCGGGACAGGGGTCAGCTAACTATGGCTACACCTTC. This sequence encodes CSASGQGSANYGYTF.

The rearrangement links TRBV4-2 to TRBJ2-2, with a possible D match to TRBD1 (6 bases). The ends were cut back, 2 bases at V and 2 bases at J, with 12 bases in the middle. This CDR3 contains 16 residues. Germline V lookup: CDR1 LGHNA, CDR2 YNFKEQ. The CDR3 DNA is TGTGCCAGCAGCCAACCAAAACAGGGAAACACCGGGGAGCTGTTTTTT. Translating gives CASSQPKQGNTGELFF.

V and J are TRBV6-5 and TRBJ1-2; D uncertain. Trimming removed 4 bases at V and 2 bases at J, with 8 bases between. Germline assignment: CDR1 MNHEY and CDR2 SVGAGI. The CDR3 sequence is 13 residues long. CDR3 sequence (DNA): TGTGCCAGCAGTTTACGGAGGAACTATGGCTACACCTTC. It codes for CASSLRRNYGYTF.

This rearrangement joins TRBV7-2 to TRBJ1-2, with D possibly TRBD1 on 6 matching bases. The CDR3 extends over 15 amino acids. In germline, CDR1 is SGHTA, CDR2 FQGNSA. Trimming removed 0 bases from V and 7 bases from J, with 15 bases in between. Here the CDR3 reads CASSLALATGSGYTF. The CDR3 coding sequence is TGTGCCAGCAGCTTAGCGCTCGCGACAGGTTCTGGCTACACCTTC.

The chain uses TRBV5-1 and TRBJ2-2; 8 positions match TRBD1. V gave up 4 bases and J gave up 4 bases; unmatched junction bases: 3. The CDR3 loop spans 14 amino acids. The germline V gene encodes CDR1 SGHRS and CDR2 YFSETQ. The CDR3 here is CASSATGVTGELFF. CDR3 DNA sequence: TGCGCCAGCAGCGCGACAGGGGTCACCGGGGAGCTGTTTTTT.